The source of this TCR beta chain is a study of graft-versus-host responses after intestinal transplantation (dated by TCRdb to the early 2020s). General notes on the study: Multivisceral, liver-intestinal, or isolated intestinal transplants were received by the recipients. All recipients received anti-thymocyte globulin induction followed by maintenance tacrolimus and steroids for 3 to 4 years. Bulk TCR-beta CDR3 sequencing was used to track graft-versus-host and host-versus-graft alloreactive T cell clones in the graft, circulation and bone marrow after intestinal transplantation. To identify alloreactive clones, pre-transplant mixed lymphocyte reaction products were sequenced and compared with unstimulated pre-transplant donor and recipient T cells. A cohort of fewer than 25 intestinal transplant recipients, including one retransplant, was enrolled, and a few patients lacking pretransplant specimens were excluded. Donor T cell macrochimerism was defined as a peak of at least 4% donor T cells among recipient peripheral blood mononuclear cells. Samples from a few later patients were sequenced in-house on an Illumina MiSeq with MiXCR processing rather than by the commercial service.

In the first month after transplant, blood samples were collected up to 4 times, and after that at least monthly when available. Points the paper makes about the study in general: The relatively low number and heterogeneity of intestinal transplant patients limited the conclusions. GvH clones were detected in recipient bone marrow, and some of these GvH clones were observed earlier in ileal mucosa or blood, consistent with an intestinal mucosal origin. In the allografts of patients with donor T cell macrochimerism, GvH to HvG T cell clonal ratios were high. Peak levels of circulating GvH clones were associated with declines in HvG clones early after transplant.

Libraries were built with the immunoSEQ multiplex PCR assay. Adaptive Biotechnologies carried out high-throughput TCR-beta CDR3 sequencing of genomic DNA for most patients. As for how the authors treated the data: Adaptive's ImmunoSEQ software was the source of the TCR sequencing data for over 15 patients, while a few other patients were processed with MiXCR and VDJtools. CDR3 nucleotide sequences shared between donor and recipient were removed because their origin could not be assigned. To count as alloreactive, a clone needed at least 2-fold expansion over unstimulated cells and a minimum CFSE-low frequency of 0.002% (template counts) or 0.001% (read counts). Clones detected in sequenced pre-transplant spleen, lymph node, or MLR CFSE-low populations of the donor or recipient were defined as mappable. Cumulative frequency of alloreactive clones was calculated as a percentage of all sequences weighted by copy number. What TCRdb holds here is the immuneACCESS table cut down to in-frame rearrangements. Part of the clones is not present; checked against another copy, under half of the missing clones reflect an unresolved V gene, and the others are unexplained. From that table come the V and J calls and clone size; the DNA was used to work out D and trimming. In this sample the table shows around 18,000 clones, 88% of which occur a single time. The ten largest make up approximately 6% of the sample.

Including cysteine and phenylalanine, the CDR3 has 15 amino acids. Only the CDR3 DNA stays, 45 bases, in frame from base 1. The germline V gene yields MGHRA for CDR1 and YSYEKL for CDR2. V is pared back by 4 bases and J by 5 bases, with 16 bases lying between the germline termini. Points on this clone: The antigen it binds to is not known. Per-base qualities were not stored, and no clone one base away is much larger.

Source: PBMCs, taken roughly 110 days after intestinal transplant. The sequence joins TRBV4-1 to TRBJ2-3, with a weak D call of TRBD2 (5 bases match). The source is a human patient who received an intestinal transplant, so some T cells may come from the graft donor. The DNA is TGCGCCAGCAGCCCGCCGTCGGGGTCGCAAGATACGCAGTATTTT. This translates into CASSPPSGSQDTQYF.